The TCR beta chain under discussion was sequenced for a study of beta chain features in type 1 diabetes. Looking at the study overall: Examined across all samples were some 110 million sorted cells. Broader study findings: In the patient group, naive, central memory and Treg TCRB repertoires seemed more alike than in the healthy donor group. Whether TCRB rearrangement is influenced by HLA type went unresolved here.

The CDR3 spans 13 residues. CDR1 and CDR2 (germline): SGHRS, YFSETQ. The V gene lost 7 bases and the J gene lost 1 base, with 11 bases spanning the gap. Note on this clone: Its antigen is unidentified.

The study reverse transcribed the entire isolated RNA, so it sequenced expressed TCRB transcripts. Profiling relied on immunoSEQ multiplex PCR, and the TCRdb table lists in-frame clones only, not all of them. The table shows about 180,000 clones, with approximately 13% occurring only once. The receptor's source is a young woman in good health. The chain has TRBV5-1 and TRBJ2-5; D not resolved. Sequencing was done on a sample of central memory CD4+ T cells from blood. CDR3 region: CASQDTSQETQYF. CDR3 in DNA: TGCGCCAGCCAAGACACCAGCCAAGAGACCCAGTACTTC. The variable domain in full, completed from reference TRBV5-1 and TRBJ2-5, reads KAGVTQTPRYLIKTRGQQVTLSCSPISGHRSVSWYQQTPGQGLQFLFEYFSETQRNKGNFPGRFSGRQFSNSRSEMNVSTLELGDSALYLCASQDTSQETQYFGPGTRLLVL.